The 13 T cell receptor beta chains presented below share a single source sample, sequenced in a study of post-analysis software for immune sequencing data (dated by TCRdb to about 2015). Which antigens these TCRs recognize remains unknown. The receptor library was made with PCR. Sequencing instrument: Illumina HiSeq 2500. To reduce PCR and sequencing biases, unique molecular identifiers were built into the TCR beta cDNA libraries. The public reads were quality trimmed at Q25 with fastp and then assembled into clones with MiXCR by TCRdb, keeping productive beta chains. Rows are combined by CDR3 protein, so each entry shows the most common genes and DNA. Across this sample there are 400,000 to 500,000 distinct CDR3 sequences, with 39% seen only once. The top ten hold approximately 7.6% of the sample. What the authors observed across the whole study: Several TRBV segments, including TRBV5-6, TRBV5-1 and TRBV20-1, were significantly more frequent in patients than controls.

The sample taken for sequencing was blood. The receptors derive from a girl aged 2-10 years with multiple sclerosis.

The rearrangement joins TRBV28 to TRBJ1-1; D gene unclear. The CDR3 is 12 amino acids. Germline V lookup: CDR1 MDHEN, CDR2 SYDVKM. V lost 0 bases to trimming and J lost 4 bases, with 3 bases between them. In DNA, the CDR3 is TGTGCCAGCAGTTTATGGGCCACTGAAGCTTTCTTT. As protein: CASSLWATEAFF. The complete variable domain, with remaining parts taken from reference TRBV28 and TRBJ1-1, reads DVKVTQSSRYLVKRTGEKVFLECVQDMDHENMFWYRQDPGLGLRLIYFSYDVKMKEKGDIPEGYSVSREKKERFSLILESASTNQTSMYLCASSLWATEAFFGQGTRLTVV.

There are a few counts of this clonotype. The chain has TRBV20-1 and TRBJ2-1; 10 nucleotides match TRBD1. Germline V gives CDR1 DFQATT, CDR2 SNEGSKA (reference sequence). The CDR3 is made up of 13 amino acids. V lost 6 bases, J lost 3 bases, and 2 bases stayed unmatched. CDR3 residues: CSARTGGYNEQFF. The CDR3 nucleotides read TGCAGTGCCAGGACAGGGGGCTACAATGAGCAGTTCTTC.

This clonotype was counted between two and nine times. CDR3 sequence (DNA): TGCAGCACCCGACAGGGTACTGAAAAACTGTTTTTT. It is translated as CSTRQGTEKLFF. V usage is TRBV29-1 and J usage is TRBJ1-4, with 7 bases fitting TRBD1. The CDR3 has 12 amino acids. Per the germline V gene, CDR1 is SQVTM and CDR2 is ANQGSEA. The V segment lost 8 bases and the J segment 7 bases; nucleotides outside the gene matches: 7.

Concerning this clonotype itself: A junction end diverges from the germline sequence, so it may reflect a read error. This chain connects TRBV6-2 or TRBV6-3 to TRBJ2-1, with 9 bases lining up with TRBD2. This CDR3 is built from 18 residues. The germline CDR1 and CDR2 sequences are MNHEY and SVGEGT. CDR3 residues: CAGSPWVAGAFSYNEQFF. The DNA for the CDR3 is TGTGCCGGCAGCCCGTGGGTAGCGGGGGCCTTCTCCTACAATGAGCAGTTCTTC.

The chain links TRBV7-2 to TRBJ1-5, with D uncertain. V lost 3 bases and J 7 bases, leaving 16 bases between the germline ends. Germline V CDR1 and CDR2: SGHTA, FQGNSA. The CDR3 covers 15 residues. Here the CDR3 DNA reads TGTGCCAGCAGCTTGTTTGAAGGGCGCCAGCAGCCCCAGCATTTT. Translating it yields CASSLFEGRQQPQHF.

V and J are TRBV29-1 and TRBJ2-7; D unclear. The length of the CDR3 is 11 residues. CDR1 is SQVTM, CDR2 ANQGSEA, per germline. V was clipped by 6 bases and J by 4 bases, with 10 bases between them. The CDR3 coding sequence is TGCAGCGTCTCCTATGGGTACGAGCAGTACTTC. Its translation: CSVSYGYEQYF.

This sequence joins TRBV7-8 and TRBJ2-3; D is uncertain. Trimming stripped 1 base from V and 3 bases from J, with 8 bases between. The CDR3 extends over 14 amino acids. Germline lookup yields CDR1 SGHVS and CDR2 FQNEAQ. CDR3 DNA sequence: TGTGCCAGCAGCTTAGGACTTAGGACAGATACGCAGTATTTT. It translates to CASSLGLRTDTQYF.

The DNA of the CDR3 is TGTGCCAGCAGTCCCGGGACAGTCCCCTACGAGCAGTACTTC. Translating gives CASSPGTVPYEQYF. The chain joins TRBV2 to TRBJ2-7, with 7 bases that match TRBD1. The germline gives CDR1 SNHLY, CDR2 FYNNEI. Trimming at V came to 5 bases and at J to 2 bases, leaving 6 bases not matched to a gene. The CDR3 spans 14 residues. The full variable domain, with the rest looked up from reference TRBV2 and TRBJ2-7, is EPEVTQTPSHQVTQMGQEVILRCVPISNHLYFYWYRQILGQKVEFLVSFYNNEISEKSEIFDDQFSVERPDGSNFTLKIRSTKLEDSAMYFCASSPGTVPYEQYFGPGTRLTVT.

This clonotype was recorded a few times. J is TRBJ1-2 and V is TRBV3-1; no clear D. V was cut by 0 bases and J by 8 bases, with 10 bases left in between. Germline V lookup: CDR1 LGHDT, CDR2 YNNKEL (reference sequence). This CDR3 is built from 13 residues. The CDR3 coding sequence is TGTGCCAGCAGCCAAGATCACGGGTACGGCTACACCTTC. It encodes CASSQDHGYGYTF.

The V and J genes are TRBV6-1 and TRBJ1-2; TRBD1 matches 7 bases. Germline V gene lookup returns CDR1 MNHNS and CDR2 SASEGT. The CDR3 totals 15 residues. The trim removed 4 bases at V and 4 bases at J, leaving 9 bases unmatched. CDR3 loop: CASSASRDRSYGYTF. Here the CDR3 DNA reads TGTGCCAGCAGTGCTTCCCGGGACAGATCCTATGGCTACACCTTC.

This clonotype was seen more than once but under ten times. The DNA of the CDR3 is TGCGCCAGCGCCCAAACAACAGTGAACACTGAAGCTTTCTTT. Amino acid sequence: CASAQTTVNTEAFF. V is TRBV4-1 and J is TRBJ1-1; no clear D gene. Looked up from germline, CDR1 is MGHRA and CDR2 is YSYEKL. The V and J ends lost 8 bases and 0 bases respectively, with 13 bases between them. The CDR3 is 14 amino acids.

The V gene is TRBV28, the J gene TRBJ2-1; D is possibly TRBD1 (6 bases). The CDR3 is made up of 14 amino acids. The germline gives CDR1 MDHEN, CDR2 SYDVKM. V lost 6 bases and J 2 bases, leaving 11 bases between the germline ends. CDR3 region: CASRRTATYNEQFF. In DNA form, the CDR3 reads TGTGCCAGCAGGAGGACAGCCACCTACAATGAGCAGTTCTTC.

This clonotype was recorded a few times. The chain employs TRBV6-5 and TRBJ2-1; 10 bases agree with TRBD2. Per germline, CDR1 MNHEY and CDR2 SVGAGI. V gave up 0 bases and J gave up 4 bases; unmatched junction bases: 9. CDR3 length equals 18 residues. CDR3 nucleotide sequence: TGTGCCAGCAGTTACTCTACTAGCGGGACCTCGTCGTACAATGAGCAGTTCTTC. Its translation is CASSYSTSGTSSYNEQFF.